This T cell receptor beta chain was sequenced for a study of blood T cell repertoires in COVID-19. Study as a whole: Whether acute or convalescent, the COVID-19 samples came from the United States, Italy and Spain. T cells, B-cell-depleted T cells, or PBMCs provided the cDNA or gDNA that served as material.

In the original analysis: From reference gene primer amplification, estimates of nucleated cell counts were derived. Libraries were prepared by immunoSEQ multiplex PCR; TCRdb keeps only in-frame clonotypes and omits some of them. V and J calls plus clone size are reproduced from that table; the DNA served to infer D and trimming. Of more than 200,000 clones listed, roughly 86% are singletons. There are 15 residues in the CDR3. Germline V lookup: CDR1 LNHNV, CDR2 YYDKDF (reference sequence). V was shortened by 3 bases and J by 2 bases, with 11 bases between the two germline ends. In this sample, this clone turned up many times. Followed over time, Seattle patients had been enrolled while infection was active.

The sequence came from a woman aged 55-69 years with COVID-19, enrolled during active disease. The chain is built from TRBV15 and TRBJ2-1; maybe TRBD1 (6 bases). Sequences were obtained from peripheral blood. The CDR3 is CATSSVGHPYNEQFF. In DNA form, the CDR3 reads TGTGCCACCAGCAGTGTGGGACACCCCTACAATGAGCAGTTCTTC.